This T cell receptor (beta chain) was profiled in a study of T-cell memory formation after mild COVID-19. Study-level background: Clustering of TCRs was largely donor specific. The study, taken as a whole, reports: CD4+ contracting clones were mainly CM and EM; CD8+ ones, EMRA. Proof of SARS-CoV-2 specificity was absent for the second-wave clones that crested on day 37. Some responding clones appeared in pre-infection memory, suggesting cross-reactive memory joined.

About this clonotype itself: Its antigen is currently unknown.

Trimming shortened V by 5 bases and J by 10 bases, and 15 bases separated the two germline ends. The length of the CDR3 is 13 residues. Germline V gene lookup returns CDR1 SGHNT and CDR2 YENEEA. Each CDR3 protein is one row after TCRdb ran MiXCR on the 5' RACE reads. The data contain about 14,000 distinct CDR3 sequences, roughly 19% of them singletons. This sequence was found in an adult woman who had mild COVID-19 (a few samples of this study predate the infection). Cell type and time point are not known. Sequenced material: PBMCs or a T cell subset sorted from them (not recorded which). The chain recombines TRBV11-3 with TRBJ2-1, with D possibly being TRBD1 or TRBD2 (6 bases each). As DNA, the CDR3 is TGTGCCAGCAGCCTAGGGGGGCAACGAGAGCAGTTCTTC. Translating gives CASSLGGQREQFF.